This T cell receptor beta chain was identified in a study of blood T cell repertoires in COVID-19. Study-level background: The samples span acute and convalescent COVID-19 from the United States, Italy and Spain.

From germline, CDR1 is SGDLS and CDR2 YYNGEE. The J segment lost 2 bases and the V segment lost 0 bases, leaving 15 bases of the junction unmatched. The CDR3 loop spans 19 amino acids. Original data processing: It was from reference gene primer amplification that nucleated cell counts were estimated. Only in-frame clones appear in the TCRdb table, and some are missing; sequencing was by immunoSEQ multiplex PCR. The V and J calls and the clone size are those of that table, but D and trimming were determined from the DNA. Among about 83,000 clones, around 88% were seen once, and the ten largest hold roughly 8%.

The sequence was obtained from a man aged 45-65 years with active COVID-19. The chain couples TRBV9 to TRBJ2-3, with 7 nucleotides matching TRBD2. What was sequenced was peripheral blood. In DNA form, the CDR3 reads TGTGCCAGCAGCGTAGGAGGCGGGAGAAGTCGTGGAACCACAGATACGCAGTATTTT. It specifies CASSVGGGRSRGTTDTQYF.